This T cell receptor beta chain was documented in a study of cytomegalovirus exposure and HLA in healthy donors. The overall study: Early released data comprised about 90 million unique TCRs from HLA-typed donors.

In the case of this clone: Its target is not known.

Both 60 Vbeta primers and 13 Jbeta primers went into the PCR. Profiled with immunoSEQ multiplex PCR; TCRdb holds only in-frame clones, not every one. The data contain 95,000 to 150,000 clones, approximately 84% of them singletons. The CDR3 is made up of 18 amino acids. Germline CDR1 SGDLS, CDR2 YYNGEE. With V trimmed by 0 bases and J by 0 bases, 10 bases remained unmatched. Study-level points and caveats: The study assumed roughly uniform donor sequencing depth for presence/absence analyses. The sole available immune exposure information was CMV serostatus. Another analysis was done later, and it associated approximately 17,000 TCR beta sequences with HLA alleles at 0.05 false discovery rate.

The clonotype was recovered from a man between 18 and 35 years old in good health and CMV-seropositive. The sequencing input was PBMCs. V is TRBV9 and J is TRBJ1-1; 8 bases are a match to TRBD1. The CDR3 here is CASSVAQTTGDMNTEAFF. The CDR3 DNA follows: TGTGCCAGCAGCGTAGCCCAGACGACAGGGGACATGAACACTGAAGCTTTCTTT.